The 28 T cell receptor beta chains in this list originate from one sample, sequenced in a study of OX40 agonist ivuxolimab in advanced cancers. This table comes from immunoSEQ multiplex PCR, and its TCRdb copy is limited to in-frame clones, with some not included. The repertoire holds nearly 25,000 clones, with more than 75% as singletons. Sequences were derived from CD4+ or CD8+ T cells sorted from blood, sampled in a trial of the OX40 agonist ivuxolimab. Source of these receptors: an adult with an advanced solid tumor such as melanoma, head and neck, liver or kidney cancer.

This chain connects TRBV9 to TRBJ2-7, with D hard to call. The V end was cut by 0 bases, the J end by 6 bases, with 13 bases between. CDR3 length: 14 residues. Germline V lookup: CDR1 SGDLS, CDR2 YYNGEE. CDR3 residues: CASSVVGDSAEQYF. CDR3 sequence (DNA): TGTGCCAGCAGCGTAGTCGGCGATTCGGCCGAGCAGTACTTC.

V usage is TRBV19 and J usage is TRBJ1-1; TRBD1 matches 9 bases. CDR3 length: 16 residues. The germline CDR1 and CDR2 sequences are LNHDA and SQIVND (reference sequence). Germline trimming cut 4 bases from V and 1 base from J; bases unmatched to any gene: 7. This CDR3 reads CASSSLYRGPNTEAFF. The CDR3 bases are TGTGCCAGTAGTAGTTTATACAGGGGGCCGAACACTGAAGCTTTCTTT.

The chain combines TRBV29-1 with TRBJ2-7; 8 bases fit TRBD1. The trim removed 7 bases at V and 2 bases at J, leaving 7 bases unmatched. Germline V gene data show CDR1 as SQVTM and CDR2 as ANQGSEA. The CDR3 is made up of 13 amino acids. In DNA, the CDR3 is TGCAGCGGAGGACAGGGAACGGCCTACGAGCAGTACTTC. Its protein is CSGGQGTAYEQYF.

This clone has just a few counts. The same CDR3 arises from other DNA sequences in this sample as well. The chain uses TRBV19 and TRBJ1-6; 7 bases line up with TRBD1. The V gene end was trimmed by 2 bases and the J gene end by 8 bases; junction bases not matched to a gene: 3. Germline values: CDR1 LNHDA, CDR2 SQIVND (reference sequence). The CDR3 has 14 residues. CDR3 amino acids: CASSIQGGDSPLHF. DNA for the CDR3: TGTGCCAGTAGTATACAGGGGGGGGATTCACCCCTCCACTTT. Drawing the rest from reference TRBV19 and TRBJ1-6, the complete variable domain is DGGITQSPKYLFRKEGQNVTLSCEQNLNHDAMYWYRQDPGQGLRLIYYSQIVNDFQKGDIAEGYSVSREKKESFPLTVTSAQKNPTAFYLCASSIQGGDSPLHFGNGTRLTVT.

The V gene is TRBV28, the J gene TRBJ2-7; TRBD2 agrees at 9 bases. This CDR3 has 13 amino acids. Germline CDR1 MDHEN, CDR2 SYDVKM. Trimming at V came to 6 bases and at J to 3 bases, leaving 3 bases not matched to a gene. CDR3 region: CASSAGGGYEQYF. The CDR3, as DNA: TGTGCCAGCAGCGCGGGGGGGGGCTACGAGCAGTACTTC.

In DNA form, the CDR3 reads TGTGCCAGCAGACCCACTGATGTCTCCTACGAGCAGTACTTC. Translating gives CASRPTDVSYEQYF. The chain is built from TRBV28 and TRBJ2-7; D gene ambiguous. V shed 6 bases and J shed 0 bases, with 12 bases lying between them. The germline CDR1 and CDR2 sequences are MDHEN and SYDVKM. CDR3 size: 14 residues.

As concerns this clone: One junction end disagrees with the germline gene, perhaps due to a read error. Other nucleotide sequences in the sample specify the same CDR3. J is TRBJ2-7 and V is TRBV11-2; maybe TRBD2 (7 bases). The length of the CDR3 is 13 residues. From germline, CDR1 is SGHAT and CDR2 FQNNGV. The CDR3 coding sequence is TGTGCCAGCTCCGGGGGGTTGGGACACGAACAGTACTTC. Residues: CASSGGLGHEQYF.

The genes are TRBV4-1 and TRBJ2-7; TRBD1 matches at 8 bases. J lost 4 bases, V lost 0 bases, and 14 bases had no gene match. CDR3 length: 18 residues. The germline V gene encodes CDR1 MGHRA and CDR2 YSYEKL. CDR3 sequence (DNA): TGCGCCAGCAGCCAAGAGGAGGTGAGACAGGGGATTCCATACGAGCAGTACTTC. Its translation: CASSQEEVRQGIPYEQYF.

The table lists this clone with a count of one. V gene TRBV6-5 combines with J gene TRBJ1-1; D is perhaps TRBD1 (5 bases). The V and J ends lost 6 bases and 5 bases respectively, with 19 bases between them. The CDR3 is 15 amino acids. Germline assignment: CDR1 MNHEY and CDR2 SVGAGI. CDR3 sequence (DNA): TGTGCCAGCAGGGATACGTGGCAGGGTGATACTGAAGCTTTCTTT. Amino acids: CASRDTWQGDTEAFF.

This clone was seen once. V usage is TRBV10-2 and J usage is TRBJ1-1; 9 positions agree with TRBD1. CDR1 and CDR2 from the germline V gene are WSHSY and SAAADI. The CDR3 consists of 12 residues. Trimming removed 4 bases from V and 11 bases from J; junction bases left unmatched: 5. The CDR3 sequence: CASSGEDRGAFF. The CDR3 nucleotides read TGCGCCAGCAGTGGGGAGGACAGGGGCGCTTTCTTT.

A word on this clone: No conserved phenylalanine or tryptophan is present at the end of the CDR3, so a read error is the likely explanation. It is unclear where the CDR3 begins or ends on the DNA, so no DNA is shown, and the CDR3 is as TCRdb lists it. V and J are TRBV5-1 and TRBJ2-7; TRBD2 reflects the table's D call only, with no check against the DNA. Germline loops: CDR1 SGHRS, CDR2 YFSETQ. The CDR3 is 14 amino acids in total, end residues counted. The CDR3 region is CASSLGGTSSFSLI.

The J gene is TRBJ1-2, the V gene TRBV7-6; 7 bases line up with TRBD1. The CDR3 length is 13 residues. Germline V gene lookup returns CDR1 SGHVS and CDR2 FNYEAQ. The V and J ends lost 4 bases and 5 bases, in that order; junction bases with no gene match: 4. The CDR3 spells CASSSEQGYGYTF. The DNA of the CDR3 is TGTGCCAGCAGCTCAGAACAGGGGTATGGCTACACCTTC.

The V and J genes are TRBV6-5 and TRBJ2-1; D is perhaps TRBD2 (5 bases). The CDR3 length is 13 residues. V was cut by 11 bases and J by 9 bases, with 20 bases left in between. Germline CDR1 is MNHEY and CDR2 is SVGAGI. The CDR3 reads CAASPTVVGEQFF. As DNA, the CDR3 is TGTGCCGCTAGCCCGACTGTCGTCGGTGAGCAGTTCTTC.

The genes are TRBV7-9 and TRBJ1-3; D is ambiguous. The CDR3 has 15 amino acids. Germline loops: CDR1 SEHNR, CDR2 FQNEAQ (reference sequence). Trimming took off 1 base at V and 0 bases at J, with 7 bases between the two ends. As DNA, the CDR3 is TGTGCCAGCAGCTTAGAGGGTTTCTCTGGAAACACCATATATTTT. It is translated as CASSLEGFSGNTIYF.

The chain uses TRBV28 and TRBJ2-7; D unresolved. Germline-derived CDR1 and CDR2 are MDHEN and SYDVKM. The CDR3 runs to 14 residues. V lost 3 bases and J 0 bases, leaving 9 bases between the germline ends. The CDR3, as DNA: TGTGCCAGCAGTTTTGAACCCTACTCCTACGAGCAGTACTTC. Translation gives CASSFEPYSYEQYF.

This chain connects TRBV6-5 to TRBJ2-7, with D unresolved. Trimming took off 6 bases at V and 4 bases at J, with 13 bases between the two ends. CDR1 is MNHEY, CDR2 SVGAGI, per germline. This CDR3 spans 13 amino acids. For the CDR3, the DNA is TGTGCCAGCAGACTACGGGCCGATTACGAGCAGTACTTC. This sequence encodes CASRLRADYEQYF.

The V and J genes are TRBV6-5 and TRBJ2-7; D remains ambiguous. The V gene lost 7 bases and the J gene lost 7 bases, with 17 bases spanning the gap. The CDR3 contains 13 residues. Germline V CDR1 and CDR2: MNHEY, SVGAGI. CDR3 amino acids: CASNPGSLIEQYF. The DNA for the CDR3 is TGTGCCAGCAACCCGGGCTCTCTGATAGAGCAGTACTTC.

The count of this clone is one. CDR3 DNA sequence: TGCGCCAGCAGCTTGAGGGGACAGGGGCACGGCTACACCTTC. This codes for CASSLRGQGHGYTF. The rearrangement links TRBV5-1 to TRBJ1-2; 10 nucleotides match TRBD1. The V gene's germline CDR1 is SGHRS and CDR2 YFSETQ. V shed 1 base, J shed 8 bases, and the junction held 5 bases outside the gene matches. This CDR3 is 14 amino acids long.

The chain uses TRBV6-5 and TRBJ2-1; 8 bases map to TRBD2. The CDR3 spans 16 residues. Germline V gene data show CDR1 as MNHEY and CDR2 as SVGAGI. The ends lost 2 bases at V and 10 bases at J; junction bases unmatched: 13. CDR3 protein: CASSYNGLAISREQFF. The CDR3 nucleotides are TGTGCCAGCAGTTACAACGGACTAGCAATTTCGCGGGAGCAGTTCTTC.

V is TRBV27 and J is TRBJ2-1; TRBD2 agrees at 10 bases. Germline CDR1 and CDR2: MNHEY and SMNVEV (reference sequence). V gave up 6 bases and J gave up 1 base; unmatched junction bases: 9. CDR3 length equals 17 residues. This CDR3 is CASRLTIAGGSYNEQFF. CDR3 nucleotides: TGTGCCAGCAGGCTAACAATAGCGGGGGGTTCCTACAATGAGCAGTTCTTC.

This chain uses TRBV6-5 with TRBJ2-5; TRBD1 aligns across 10 bases. CDR3 length equals 15 residues. CDR1 and CDR2 (germline): MNHEY, SVGAGI. V shed 5 bases, J shed 5 bases, and the junction held 8 bases outside the gene matches. CDR3 residues: CASSLVGQGLETQYF. DNA for the CDR3: TGTGCCAGCAGTCTGGTGGGACAGGGGTTGGAGACCCAGTACTTC.

Here the CDR3 reads CASSLSLGQETQYF. The CDR3 nucleotides are TGTGCCAGCAGCTTATCTTTGGGGCAAGAGACCCAGTACTTC. The chain employs TRBV7-9 and TRBJ2-5; D uncertain. The V end was cut by 2 bases, the J end by 2 bases, with 9 bases between. This CDR3 region has 14 residues. The germline V gene encodes CDR1 SEHNR and CDR2 FQNEAQ (reference sequence).

CDR3 sequence: CASSYRLGSSYEQYF. The CDR3 coding sequence is TGCGCCAGCAGTTACAGGTTGGGGAGCTCCTACGAGCAGTACTTC. The chain joins TRBV4-1 to TRBJ2-7; D is possibly TRBD1 or TRBD2 (5 bases each). The CDR3 has 15 residues. With 6 bases removed from V and 0 bases from J, the gap between germline ends came to 15 bases. The germline V gene encodes CDR1 MGHRA and CDR2 YSYEKL.

The rearrangement links TRBV5-4 to TRBJ2-7; the D gene could be TRBD1 or TRBD2 (5 bases each). The length of the CDR3 is 16 residues. Trimming took 4 bases from V and 3 from J, leaving 20 bases between them. Germline V lookup: CDR1 SGHNT, CDR2 YYREEE (reference sequence). CDR3 sequence reads: CASSNPNRGAGYEQYF. DNA of the CDR3: TGTGCCAGCAGCAACCCCAACAGAGGGGCGGGCTACGAGCAGTACTTC.

In DNA, the CDR3 is TGTGCCAGCAGTGAAGCGCTGGCAGGTGGAGGAAACACCATATATTTT. This translates into CASSEALAGGGNTIYF. The chain carries TRBV2 and TRBJ1-3; D remains unclear. V lost 0 bases, J lost 4 bases, and 13 bases lay in between. Germline CDR1 is SNHLY and CDR2 is FYNNEI. The CDR3 loop spans 16 amino acids.

Details on this clone: Mismatch with germline at one junction end may stem from a read error. This rearrangement joins TRBV18 to TRBJ2-2; TRBD1 agrees at 8 bases. Germline assignment: CDR1 KGHSH and CDR2 LQKENI. This CDR3 contains 15 residues. In nucleotides, the CDR3 is TGTGCCAGCTCAACCGGACAGGGTAACACGGGGGAGCTGTTTTTT. Translation: CASSTGQGNTGELFF.

The chain has TRBV10-3 and TRBJ2-3; 14 bases fit TRBD2. Germline V CDR1 and CDR2: ENHRY, SYGVKD. J gave up 8 bases and V 10 bases, and 8 bases lay outside the gene matches. The CDR3 length is 14 residues. CDR3 in DNA: TGTGCCACTTCGACTAGCGGGGGGGCTGGTACGCAGTATTTT. Protein: CATSTSGGAGTQYF.

The rearrangement links TRBV4-1 to TRBJ2-4, with D perhaps matching TRBD1 or TRBD2 (7 bases each). With 3 bases removed from V and 0 bases from J, the gap between germline ends came to 18 bases. The CDR3 totals 18 residues. CDR1 is MGHRA and CDR2 is YSYEKL in the germline V gene. The CDR3 sequence is CASSHIQGGSIAKNIQYF. The CDR3 DNA reads TGCGCCAGCAGCCATATCCAGGGGGGGAGCATAGCCAAAAACATTCAGTACTTC.